This note documents a single TCR beta chain sequence. Antigen specificity is unknown. A read error may produce the germline difference seen at one junction end. The sample is drawn from a study of CD8+CD57+ T cells in acquired aplastic anemia. At the level of the study: The DNA of sorted CD4+ and CD8+ cells averaged roughly 3.2 ug. Study-wide results and caveats: Significance was not reached for CD8+ Simpson's diversity between patients and controls. There were 25 to 30 CD8+ CDR3 sequences that occurred in both patients and controls.

Germline V gene lookup returns CDR1 SQVTM and CDR2 ANQGSEA. This CDR3 is built from 13 residues. Profiling of TCR beta VDJ combinations and CDR3 sequences used genomic DNA as template. TCRdb called the reads again in MiXCR, with one record for every CDR3 protein. Among 200,000 to 250,000 distinct CDR3 sequences, approximately 65% were seen once, and the ten largest hold around 58%. Flow cytometry had shown expanded CD8+CD57+ cells in the patients chosen for sequencing. Patients had not yet gotten any therapy when their blood was taken for sampling. Sequencing used sorted CD4+, CD8+, or CD8+CD57+ T cells (not recorded which) from PBMCs. This chain uses TRBV29-1 with TRBJ1-2; TRBD1 aligns across 11 bases. This receptor was obtained from a human donor with aplastic anemia. Written as DNA, the CDR3 is TGCAGCGCTGAATCCGGGACAGGGGGAGGCTACACCTTC. Translating it yields CSAESGTGGGYTF.